These 11 T cell receptor beta chains originate from one sample sequenced in a study of blood T cells in healthy people across ages. A sample-barcoded 5' primer and a J-beta primer mix were used in a second PCR of about 6 to 11 cycles. MiXCR, run by TCRdb on the 5' RACE reads, gives a single entry per CDR3 protein. Among approximately 1.5 million distinct CDR3 sequences listed, about 42% were seen once. Sequencing was done on a sample of blood. Receptors were obtained from a woman aged 18-35 years in good health.

This clonotype occurred a few times. The genes are TRBV5-6 and TRBJ1-2; 9 bases agree with TRBD1. V was pared by 4 bases and J by 4 bases, with 8 bases of the junction left unmatched. The CDR3 spans 15 residues. Germline loops: CDR1 SGHDT, CDR2 YYEEEE. The CDR3 sequence: CASSVYRGHGYGYTF. The CDR3 DNA sequence: TGTGCCAGCAGCGTCTACAGGGGGCATGGCTATGGCTACACCTTC. Full variable domain (rest looked up from reference TRBV5-6 and TRBJ1-2): DAGVTQSPTHLIKTRGQQVTLRCSPKSGHDTVSWYQQALGQGPQFIFQYYEEEERQRGNFPDRFSGHQFPNYSSELNVNALLLGDSALYLCASSVYRGHGYGYTFGSGTRLTVV.

The chain carries TRBV20-1 and TRBJ1-1; 8 bases match TRBD1. Trimming at V came to 2 bases and at J to 1 base, leaving 6 bases not matched to a gene. In germline, CDR1 is DFQATT, CDR2 SNEGSKA (reference sequence). This CDR3 is 15 amino acids long. CDR3 in amino acids: CSARIRGRGNTEAFF. DNA for the CDR3: TGCAGTGCTAGAATCAGGGGGCGCGGGAACACTGAAGCTTTCTTT.

The chain recombines TRBV11-2 with TRBJ2-7; D tentatively fits TRBD1 or TRBD2 (5 bases each). Germline V gene data show CDR1 as SGHAT and CDR2 as FQNNGV. Trimming left V 1 base short and J 3 bases short, with 19 bases between. The CDR3 is 17 amino acids. The CDR3 coding sequence is TGTGCCAGCAGCTTAGGAGGGGTTGGGGCGGTTGTCTACGAGCAGTACTTC. This gives the protein CASSLGGVGAVVYEQYF.

The rearrangement uses TRBV6-2 or TRBV6-3 and TRBJ2-3, with TRBD2 matching 14 bases. CDR3 length equals 17 residues. V lost 6 bases to trimming and J lost 6 bases; unmatched junction nucleotides: 11. The germline V gene has CDR1 MNHEY and CDR2 SVGEGT. In DNA form, the CDR3 reads TGTGCCAGCAGCCGCGGACTAGCGGGAGGAGCGAGCGATACGCAGTATTTT. As protein: CASSRGLAGGASDTQYF.

In its sample, this clonotype was seen many times. The gene calls are TRBV6-5 and TRBJ2-1; D is unresolved. The V gene's germline CDR1 is MNHEY and CDR2 SVGAGI. V lost 8 bases, J lost 1 base, and 9 bases lay in between. The CDR3 has 13 residues. CDR3 region: CASSTTSYNEQFF. CDR3 in DNA: TGTGCCAGCTCCACGACGTCCTACAATGAGCAGTTCTTC.

This sequence joins TRBV27 and TRBJ1-1, with D possibly being TRBD1 (5 bases). CDR3 length equals 15 residues. Germline V gene lookup returns CDR1 MNHEY and CDR2 SMNVEV (reference sequence). V was clipped by 1 base and J by 1 base, with 10 bases between them. The CDR3 DNA follows: TGTGCCAGCAGTTTATTACCAGGGACGAACACTGAAGCTTTCTTT. It yields the protein CASSLLPGTNTEAFF.

The chain links TRBV29-1 to TRBJ1-1; D might be TRBD1 (5 bases). The ends were cut back, 6 bases at V and 0 bases at J, with 11 bases in the middle. The CDR3 is 13 residues long. Germline assignment: CDR1 SQVTM and CDR2 ANQGSEA. The CDR3 loop is CSVQGVVNTEAFF. CDR3 coding DNA: TGCAGCGTCCAAGGGGTCGTGAACACTGAAGCTTTCTTT.

This clonotype has ten or more counts. The CDR3 DNA follows: TGTGCCAGCAGCTTTTCGCGGAGCACAGATACGCAGTATTTT. Translation: CASSFSRSTDTQYF. The V gene is TRBV7-3, the J gene TRBJ2-3; D is undetermined. The V end lost 3 bases, the J end lost 0 bases, and 7 bases lay between the germline ends. Germline V gene sequence: CDR1 SGHTA, CDR2 FQGTGA. This CDR3 region has 14 residues.

The V and J genes are TRBV7-3 and TRBJ2-3; TRBD1 agrees at 7 bases. CDR1 is SGHTA, CDR2 FQGTGA, per germline. This CDR3 contains 17 residues. J was trimmed by 0 bases and V by 5 bases; bases with no gene match: 11. CDR3 residues: CASSLFLGGPSTDTQYF. For the CDR3, the DNA is TGTGCCAGCAGCCTGTTCTTAGGGGGCCCCAGCACAGATACGCAGTATTTT.

The rearrangement links TRBV7-2 to TRBJ2-5; 8 bases agree with TRBD2. V shed 5 bases, J shed 13 bases, and the junction held 15 bases outside the gene matches. Germline V CDR1 and CDR2: SGHTA, FQGNSA. This CDR3 spans 14 amino acids. The CDR3 region has the DNA TGTGCCAGCAGCCCAATCTCCTTCGGGGGGGAGCGGTACTTC. Translation: CASSPISFGGERYF.

The chain carries TRBV20-1 and TRBJ1-1; tentatively, D is TRBD1 (5 bases). Between the trimmed V and J ends, which lost 3 bases and 4 bases, there was a span of 24 bases. The CDR3 covers 17 residues. Germline V gene lookup returns CDR1 DFQATT and CDR2 SNEGSKA (reference sequence). The CDR3 DNA sequence: TGCAGTGCTAGGGGGGGAGGGCTTGGCAGAAGCGGCACTGAAGCTTTCTTT. Translating it yields CSARGGGLGRSGTEAFF.